The text below deals with one TCR beta chain. Its antigen is still unknown. Patients counted as stable if ophthalmopathy did not develop within 18 months. Orbital computed tomography and thyroid ultrasound, together with serum TRAb and thyroxine and clinical symptoms, were used for diagnoses. An approximately 10 ml volume of fresh peripheral blood provided the PBMCs. RNA transcripts provided the source from which TCR beta CDR3 regions were amplified. Using the HTBI primer set, a first-round RT-PCR was run on the TCR CDR3. TCRdb re-derived calls from the multiplex PCR reads in MiXCR, one entry per CDR3 protein. The sample comprises about 380,000 distinct CDR3 sequences, around 14% of which are singletons, and approximately 11% rests with the top ten. Trimming cost V 6 bases and J 9 bases, with 19 bases left between them. CDR3 length equals 14 residues. This entry belongs to a study of T cells in Graves' hyperthyroidism and ophthalmopathy.

Overall study results and limits: Blood also showed most of the thyroid clonotypes that were expanded above 0.001.

The sequenced material came from blood. V is TRBV12-3 or TRBV12-4 and J is TRBJ2-3, with D possibly called TRBD1 or TRBD2 (5 bases each). This receptor was taken from a woman aged 60 to 75 with Graves' hyperthyroidism. This chain's CDR3 is CASSLSPAGGTQYF. The CDR3 DNA is TGTGCCAGCAGCCTATCCCCGGCTGGGGGAACGCAGTATTTT.